This T cell receptor (beta chain) was observed in a study of T-cell reconstitution after alpha-beta-depleted transplantation in children. As it was prepared, the TCRbeta library received unique molecular identifiers. TCRdb called the PCR reads again in MiXCR, with one record for every CDR3 protein. This sample has some 290,000 distinct CDR3 sequences, with approximately 20% found just once. This clonotype turned up a few times. The antigen is unknown. General study results and limits: By one year post-transplant, T-cell counts and diversity largely arose from T cells that were newly produced.

This material consisted of PBMCs, mostly from graft donor cells, taken 180 days after TCRalphabeta/CD19-depleted stem cell transplant. The TCR originated in a male patient younger than 18 who had a stem cell transplant for acute lymphoblastic leukemia, so the T cells may come from the graft donor.

The CDR3 sequence is CASSPGLARYNEQFF. CDR3 bases: TGTGCCAGCAGCCCAGGACTAGCGCGGTACAATGAGCAGTTCTTC. This sequence joins TRBV7-3 and TRBJ2-1; 9 nucleotides match TRBD2. The CDR3 is made up of 15 amino acids. In germline, CDR1 is SGHTA, CDR2 FQGTGA. The V segment lost 5 bases and the J segment 4 bases; nucleotides outside the gene matches: 6.